This passage covers 13 T cell receptor beta chains from one sample sequenced in a study of post-analysis software for immune sequencing data. Study results and limitations: The five TRBV segments detected at higher frequency in patients than in controls included TRBV5-6, TRBV5-1 and TRBV20-1.

Presence of unique molecular identifiers characterized the TCR beta cDNA libraries. TCRdb re-derived calls from the PCR reads in MiXCR, one entry per CDR3 protein. The table records roughly 700,000 distinct CDR3 sequences, 30% of them present only once. No antigens are known for them. Sequenced material: blood. The receptors derive from a girl between 5 and 17 years old with multiple sclerosis.

This clonotype has just one count. The rearrangement joins TRBV12-3 or TRBV12-4 to TRBJ2-4; D may be TRBD1 (5 bases). The end of the DNA fits TRBJ2-5 better, so the J call may be wrong. The CDR3 covers 14 residues. CDR3 residues: CASSPGMSKETQYF. The CDR3, as DNA: TGTGCCAGCAGCCCAGGGATGTCGAAAGAGACCCAGTACTTC.

The chain's CDR3 is CASSLEDSALNNEQYF. As DNA, the CDR3 is TGCGCCAGCAGCTTGGAGGACAGCGCCCTAAACAATGAGCAGTACTTC. This chain uses TRBV5-1 with TRBJ2-5, with TRBD1 as a possible D gene (6 bases). Trimming removed 0 bases at V and 11 bases at J, with 23 bases between. Germline V gene lookup returns CDR1 SGHRS and CDR2 YFSETQ. The CDR3 totals 16 residues.

The chain carries TRBV11-3 and TRBJ2-1; TRBD1 matches 7 bases. The germline gives CDR1 SGHNT, CDR2 YENEEA. The CDR3 is 15 residues long. J was trimmed by 0 bases and V by 2 bases; bases with no gene match: 1. The CDR3 region is CASSLWTGSYNEQFF. The CDR3 DNA follows: TGTGCCAGCAGCTTATGGACAGGCTCCTACAATGAGCAGTTCTTC.

The gene calls are TRBV20-1 and TRBJ1-5; possible D gene TRBD1, 6 bases. Germline CDR1 is DFQATT and CDR2 is SNEGSKA (reference sequence). The CDR3 contains 14 residues. Deletions cut 5 bases from V and 7 bases from J, with 18 bases between. As DNA, the CDR3 is TGCAGTGCTGGGCCGGGGGCCTCCTTCCAGCCCCAGCATTTT. This sequence encodes CSAGPGASFQPQHF.

In its sample, this clonotype was seen a few times. The chain carries TRBV4-1 and TRBJ2-7, with 15 bases fitting TRBD2. The J segment lost 3 bases and the V segment lost 3 bases, leaving 12 bases of the junction unmatched. This CDR3 is 19 amino acids long. The germline V gene has CDR1 MGHRA and CDR2 YSYEKL. For the CDR3, the DNA is TGCGCCAGCAGCCAGTCAACCGGGACTAGCGGGGGGTCAGACTACGAGCAGTACTTC. Its translation is CASSQSTGTSGGSDYEQYF.

This clonotype occurred once. The rearrangement joins TRBV7-9 to TRBJ2-1; tentative D call: TRBD1 (6 bases). The J call is in doubt because the DNA end fits TRBJ2-7 better. CDR3 size: 15 residues. CDR1 and CDR2 from the germline V gene are SEHNR and FQNEAQ (reference sequence). The CDR3 DNA is TGTGCCAGCAGTCCGACAGGTCCCTATGCCTACGAGCAGTACTTC. Protein product: CASSPTGPYAYEQYF.

The chain recombines TRBV28 with TRBJ2-4, with 10 bases that match TRBD1. The CDR3 is 18 amino acids. CDR1 is MDHEN and CDR2 is SYDVKM in the germline V gene. Germline trimming cut 5 bases from V and 0 bases from J; bases unmatched to any gene: 10. CDR3 residues: CASSPGTGAAIAKNIQYF. CDR3 in DNA: TGTGCCAGCAGTCCTGGGACAGGGGCGGCCATAGCCAAAAACATTCAGTACTTC.

In its sample, this clonotype was seen a few times. The chain links TRBV7-2 to TRBJ2-4; 11 bases agree with TRBD1. The DNA end is more similar to TRBJ2-5, so the J call may be wrong. Per the germline V gene, CDR1 is SGHTA and CDR2 is FQGNSA. The CDR3 runs to 13 residues. The DNA of the CDR3 is TGTGCCAGCTGGGACAGGGGGTACGAGACCCAGTACTTC. Protein product: CASWDRGYETQYF.

The chain is built from TRBV7-2 and TRBJ2-1; D is undetermined. V was clipped by 6 bases and J by 10 bases, with 16 bases between them. Germline V gene data show CDR1 as SGHTA and CDR2 as FQGNSA. This CDR3 has 13 residues. This chain's CDR3 is CASSSQVLGEQFF. CDR3 bases: TGTGCCAGCAGTTCGCAGGTATTAGGGGAGCAGTTCTTC.

This clonotype was seen repeatedly, ten times or more. The J gene is TRBJ1-2, the V gene TRBV5-1, with D possibly matching TRBD1 (6 bases). Germline V CDR1 and CDR2: SGHRS, YFSETQ. The germline V and J ends were trimmed by 4 bases and 2 bases, with 12 bases remaining between them. The CDR3 consists of 14 residues. The CDR3 coding sequence is TGCGCCAGCAGCCCTGGACAGACCAACTATGGCTACACCTTC. Residues: CASSPGQTNYGYTF.

The genes are TRBV2 and TRBJ2-5; 7 bases match TRBD1. Trimming took 4 bases from V and 11 from J; bases not matched to a gene: 16. The germline V gene encodes CDR1 SNHLY and CDR2 FYNNEI. The CDR3 extends over 15 amino acids. The CDR3 reads CASSGLDTGVGQQYF. In DNA, the CDR3 is TGTGCCAGCAGTGGGTTAGATACAGGGGTCGGACAGCAGTACTTC.

This clonotype was counted only a few times. The chain recombines TRBV27 with TRBJ2-1, with 11 positions matching TRBD2. Germline V gene sequence: CDR1 MNHEY, CDR2 SMNVEV (reference sequence). There are 16 residues in the CDR3. V gave up 8 bases and J gave up 0 bases; unmatched junction bases: 6. The CDR3 DNA reads TGTGCCAGCCGGAGACTAGCGGGGTTCTCCTACAATGAGCAGTTCTTC. Translated, it gives CASRRLAGFSYNEQFF.

This clonotype was counted between two and nine times. This sequence joins TRBV6-1 and TRBJ2-5; D is uncertain. Deletions cut 1 base from V and 3 bases from J, with 12 bases between. Germline V lookup: CDR1 MNHNS, CDR2 SASEGT. The CDR3 extends over 15 amino acids. The CDR3 coding sequence is TGTGCCAGCAGTGAAGTCCGGCAGAAAAAAGAGACCCAGTACTTC. This gives the protein CASSEVRQKKETQYF.